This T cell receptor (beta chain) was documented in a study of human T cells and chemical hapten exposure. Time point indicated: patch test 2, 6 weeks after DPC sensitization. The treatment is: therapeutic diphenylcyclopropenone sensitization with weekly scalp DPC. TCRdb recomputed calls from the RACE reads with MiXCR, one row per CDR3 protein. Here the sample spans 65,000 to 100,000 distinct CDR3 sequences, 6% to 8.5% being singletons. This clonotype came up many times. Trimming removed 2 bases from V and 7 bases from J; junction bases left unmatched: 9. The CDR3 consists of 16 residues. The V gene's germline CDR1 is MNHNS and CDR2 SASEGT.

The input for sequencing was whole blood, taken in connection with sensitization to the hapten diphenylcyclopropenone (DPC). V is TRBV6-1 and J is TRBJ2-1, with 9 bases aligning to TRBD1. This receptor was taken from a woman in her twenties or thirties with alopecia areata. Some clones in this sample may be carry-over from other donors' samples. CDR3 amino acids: CASSEPPGDRENEQFF. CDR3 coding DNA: TGTGCCAGCAGTGAACCTCCGGGGGACAGGGAGAATGAGCAGTTCTTC.